A selection of T cell receptor beta chains follows, all from one sample in a study of technical replicates of blood from several donors. The assay was immunoSEQ multiplex PCR, and TCRdb's table has in-frame clones only and misses some. The table records around 90,000 clones, 94% of them present only once. The sequenced sample consisted of T cells isolated from PBMCs. These receptors were obtained from a human donor in good health. Each CDR3 is given with its conserved first and last residue. D genes are given only for firm matches. Only some rows state a clone size, as once, few, many or a class for expanded clones.

>TRBJ1-5|TRBD1|.|TRBV9
CASSPGGQGQPQHF
TGTGCCAGCAGCCCAGGAGGACAGGGTCAGCCCCAGCATTTT
>TRBJ2-1|.|.|TRBV7-2
CASSFFGLAHNEQFF
TGTGCCAGCAGCTTTTTCGGTCTAGCCCACAATGAGCAGTTCTTC
>TRBJ1-2|.|.|TRBV5-1
CASSPVSNYGYTF
TGCGCCAGCAGCCCCGTTTCTAACTATGGCTACACCTTC
>TRBJ2-7|TRBD2|.|TRBV13
CASSISGTSGLSSYEQYF
TGTGCCAGCAGCATCTCCGGGACTAGCGGCCTATCGTCCTACGAGCAGTACTTC
>TRBJ2-1|.|once|TRBV6-5
CASTPSVGDEQFF
TGTGCCAGCACTCCATCAGTGGGCGATGAGCAGTTCTTC
>TRBJ1-5|.|.|TRBV11-3
CASSPSPGSNQPQHF
TGTGCCAGCAGCCCCTCGCCAGGGAGCAATCAGCCCCAGCATTTT
>TRBJ1-2|.|.|TRBV19
CAANRQAFSNYGYTF
TGTGCCGCTAACCGACAGGCTTTTTCTAACTATGGCTACACCTTC
>TRBJ2-5|.|.|TRBV28
CASSRDSRETQYF
TGTGCCAGCAGTAGAGACAGCCGGGAGACCCAGTACTTC
>TRBJ1-1|.|few|TRBV20-1
CSASQGTEAFF
TGCAGTGCCTCCCAGGGTACTGAAGCTTTCTTT
>TRBJ1-1|.|.|TRBV19
CASSISISTMNTEAFF
TGTGCCAGTAGTATCAGTATCTCCACCATGAACACTGAAGCTTTCTTT
>TRBJ2-7|.|once|TRBV6-1
CASLRGYGQYF
TGTGCCAGCCTTCGGGGGTACGGGCAGTACTTC
>TRBJ2-1|TRBD1|once|TRBV6-5
CASSYLRGRMGEQFF
TGTGCCAGCAGTTATCTGAGGGGGCGGATGGGGGAGCAGTTCTTC
>TRBJ2-3|TRBD2|.|TRBV9
CASSVEANLAGGHTDTQYF
TGTGCCAGCAGCGTAGAGGCAAACCTAGCGGGAGGTCACACAGATACGCAGTATTTT
>TRBJ1-5|TRBD1|.|TRBV19
CASSIGTGTNQPQHF
TGTGCCAGTAGTATTGGGACAGGGACAAATCAGCCCCAGCATTTT
>TRBJ2-2|TRBD1|.|TRBV6-5
CASSAHRGHTGELFF
TGTGCCAGCAGCGCGCACAGGGGGCACACCGGGGAGCTGTTTTTT
>TRBJ2-5|TRBD1|.|TRBV5-1
CASITGTGGISETQYF
TGCGCCAGCATTACGGGGACAGGGGGTATTTCGGAGACCCAGTACTTC
>TRBJ1-3|.|.|TRBV7-2
CASSERVSSGNTIYF
TGTGCCAGCAGCGAGAGGGTTTCATCTGGAAACACCATATATTTT